Following are 7 T cell receptor beta chains from one sample sequenced in a study of cytotoxic CD8 clonotypes in ibrutinib-treated CLL (dated by TCRdb to 2020 to 2022). The method was the immunoSEQ multiplex PCR assay. TCRdb re-hosts the immuneACCESS table, in-frame sequences only. Its copies lack some clones; in the studies checked, an unresolved V gene accounts for under half of them, and the cause for the rest is not known. The sample has about 140,000 clones on record, 80% of them singletons. The ten largest clones take up roughly 7.6% of the sample. Sequenced material: PBMCs, taken after 36 months of ibrutinib treatment. The receptor set was obtained from a human donor with chronic lymphocytic leukemia.

J is TRBJ1-1 and V is TRBV6-5; D gene ambiguous. The CDR3 has 13 amino acids. Between the trimmed V and J ends, which lost 3 bases and 1 base, there was a span of 6 bases. Looked up from germline, CDR1 is MNHEY and CDR2 is SVGAGI. The CDR3 region is CASSYTKNTEAFF. CDR3 nucleotides: TGTGCCAGCAGTTATACAAAGAACACTGAAGCTTTCTTT.

This sequence joins TRBV5-1 and TRBJ2-2, with TRBD1 matching over 7 bases. CDR1 and CDR2 from the germline V gene are SGHRS and YFSETQ. V shed 4 bases and J 3 bases; nucleotides not matched to a gene: 6. CDR3 size: 15 residues. The CDR3 region has the DNA TGCGCCAGCAGCACAGGGACAGCGTACACCGGGGAGCTGTTTTTT. Protein product: CASSTGTAYTGELFF.

The chain joins TRBV18 to TRBJ2-7, with D perhaps given as TRBD1 or TRBD2 (5 bases each). The germline V gene encodes CDR1 KGHSH and CDR2 LQKENI. CDR3 length: 15 residues. The V gene lost 3 bases and the J gene lost 2 bases, with 14 bases spanning the gap. CDR3 nucleotide sequence: TGTGCCAGCTCACCTCCGGGGCTGGAGGCCTACGAGCAGTACTTC. This translates into CASSPPGLEAYEQYF.

The CDR3 DNA sequence: TGTGCCAGCAGCGAATCATGGGGGGCAGACTATGGCTACACCTTC. Amino acids: CASSESWGADYGYTF. V usage is TRBV11-2 and J usage is TRBJ1-2, with a weak D call TRBD1 (6 bases). CDR3 size: 15 residues. V lost 5 bases and J 3 bases, leaving 16 bases between the germline ends. Germline CDR1 SGHAT, CDR2 FQNNGV.

The chain is built from TRBV29-1 and TRBJ2-1; D might be TRBD1 or TRBD2, each matching 6 bases. V was trimmed by 7 bases and J by 4 bases, leaving 17 bases between them. The CDR3 consists of 14 residues. Germline CDR1 and CDR2: SQVTM and ANQGSEA. The DNA for the CDR3 is TGCAGCGCCAGAGAGGGGGGTTTATACAATGAGCAGTTCTTC. Residues: CSAREGGLYNEQFF.

This clone was seen just once. This chain links TRBV4-1 with TRBJ1-5; unclear D gene. The CDR3 length is 14 residues. Germline loops: CDR1 MGHRA, CDR2 YSYEKL. V shed 3 bases and J shed 6 bases, with 12 bases lying between them. The CDR3 reads CASSQWLVGQPQHF. For the CDR3, the DNA is TGCGCCAGCAGCCAGTGGTTGGTGGGTCAGCCCCAGCATTTT.

This clone has a count of ten or more. This chain connects TRBV18 to TRBJ1-1; no definite D call. Germline-derived CDR1 and CDR2 are KGHSH and LQKENI. With 8 bases removed from V and 0 bases from J, the gap between germline ends came to 7 bases. The CDR3 has 12 residues. In DNA form, the CDR3 reads TGTGCCAGCCAAATCATGAACACTGAAGCTTTCTTT. Translation gives CASQIMNTEAFF.